The 12 T cell receptor beta chains below all came from one sample that was sequenced in a study of OX40 agonist ivuxolimab in advanced cancers. Clones were read by immunoSEQ multiplex PCR, and TCRdb kept only the in-frame ones, dropping some. This sample has about 41,000 clones, with around 87% found just once. The source material was CD4+ or CD8+ T cells sorted from blood, sampled in a trial of the OX40 agonist ivuxolimab. These receptors all come from an adult with an advanced solid tumor such as melanoma, head and neck, liver or kidney cancer.

The chain employs TRBV5-5 and TRBJ1-3; D not certain. This CDR3 has 13 amino acids. V was pared by 0 bases and J by 2 bases, with 3 bases between. Germline CDR1 and CDR2: SGHKS and YYEKEE (reference sequence). This CDR3 reads CASSLGAGNTIYF. CDR3 bases: TGTGCCAGCAGCTTGGGGGCTGGAAACACCATATATTTT.

The table lists this clone with a count of one. V usage is TRBV2 and J usage is TRBJ2-5; D gene unclear. Germline CDR1 is SNHLY and CDR2 is FYNNEI. CDR3 length: 13 amino acids. Trimming took off 6 bases at V and 5 bases at J, with 13 bases between the two ends. CDR3 coding DNA: TGTGCCAGCAGCCCTCCGGGTGGGGAGACCCAGTACTTC. It encodes CASSPPGGETQYF.

This chain connects TRBV7-2 to TRBJ2-3; D is unresolved. Trimming stripped 2 bases from V and 4 bases from J, with 10 bases between. The CDR3 has 14 residues. Germline V gene lookup returns CDR1 SGHTA and CDR2 FQGNSA. The CDR3 loop is CASSLKKGADTQYF. The DNA for the CDR3 is TGTGCCAGCAGCTTAAAAAAGGGCGCAGATACGCAGTATTTT.

In this sample, this clone turned up once. The chain employs TRBV5-4 and TRBJ2-4; weak D call: TRBD1 (5 bases). The V end was cut by 0 bases, the J end by 2 bases, with 12 bases between. Germline CDR1 SGHNT, CDR2 YYREEE (reference sequence). This CDR3 spans 16 amino acids. The CDR3 DNA reads TGTGCCAGCAGCTTGGGGTCGACAGACCCCAAAAACATTCAGTACTTC. Amino acid sequence: CASSLGSTDPKNIQYF.

In its sample, this clone is medium-sized. V and J are TRBV27 and TRBJ2-1; 13 bases are shared with TRBD2. Losses at the gene ends were 5 bases for V and 9 bases for J; bases not matched to a gene: 16. This CDR3 region has 18 residues. Germline-derived CDR1 and CDR2 are MNHEY and SMNVEV (reference sequence). DNA for the CDR3: TGTGCCAGCAGTCCCCTAAGACGAACTAGCGGGAGGGCCAGTGAGCAGTTCTTC. Translated, it gives CASSPLRRTSGRASEQFF.

The CDR3 here is CASSLSQGNTPQHF. As DNA, the CDR3 is TGTGCCAGCAGCTTATCCCAGGGGAATACGCCCCAGCATTTT. V usage is TRBV7-2 and J usage is TRBJ1-5, with D possibly TRBD1 on 6 matching bases. Germline V gene sequence: CDR1 SGHTA, CDR2 FQGNSA. The CDR3 spans 14 residues. Trimming cost V 2 bases and J 9 bases, with 14 bases left between them.

V is TRBV11-3 and J is TRBJ2-7; TRBD1 matches at 11 bases. V lost 0 bases, J lost 7 bases, and 5 bases stayed unmatched. CDR1 and CDR2 (germline): SGHNT, YENEEA. The CDR3 is made up of 15 amino acids. CDR3 sequence: CASSLDPGQGGEQYF. Here the CDR3 DNA reads TGTGCCAGCAGCTTAGATCCGGGACAGGGGGGAGAGCAGTACTTC.

The chain combines TRBV11-1 with TRBJ2-7; D unclear. The V gene's germline CDR1 is SGHAT and CDR2 FQDESV (reference sequence). Trimming removed 5 bases from V and 2 bases from J, with 7 bases in between. The CDR3 runs to 12 residues. The DNA of the CDR3 is TGTGCCAGCAGCACGGTAACCTACGAGCAGTACTTC. Protein product: CASSTVTYEQYF. Full variable domain (outside the CDR3, taken from reference TRBV11-1 and TRBJ2-7): EAEVAQSPRYKITEKSQAVAFWCDPISGHATLYWYRQILGQGPELLVQFQDESVVDDSQLPKDRFSAERLKGVDSTLKIQPAELGDSAMYLCASSTVTYEQYFGPGTRLTVT.

V and J are TRBV6-5 and TRBJ1-2, with D possibly matching TRBD1 (5 bases). This CDR3 has 15 amino acids. In germline, CDR1 is MNHEY, CDR2 SVGAGI. The V end was cut by 2 bases, the J end by 2 bases, with 12 bases between. The CDR3 region has the DNA TGTGCCAGCAGTTACCGATTGGGGGTGAACTATGGCTACACCTTC. It yields the protein CASSYRLGVNYGYTF.

This rearrangement joins TRBV19 to TRBJ2-5, with no clear D. This CDR3 contains 12 residues. Trimming removed 3 bases at V and 2 bases at J, with 4 bases between. The V gene's germline CDR1 is LNHDA and CDR2 SQIVND (reference sequence). The CDR3 spells CASSMYQETQYF. CDR3 coding DNA: TGTGCCAGTAGTATGTATCAAGAGACCCAGTACTTC.

The J gene is TRBJ2-2, the V gene TRBV5-1; TRBD1 matches 8 bases. V was clipped by 7 bases and J by 3 bases; unmatched bases: 5. CDR3 size: 14 residues. Germline V gene sequence: CDR1 SGHRS, CDR2 YFSETQ. The CDR3 loop is CASERTGHTGELFF. Written as DNA, the CDR3 is TGCGCCAGCGAGCGGACAGGGCACACCGGGGAGCTGTTTTTT.

The chain uses TRBV30 and TRBJ1-4; D unresolved. This CDR3 region has 11 residues. The V gene lost 4 bases and the J gene lost 10 bases, with 10 bases spanning the gap. Per germline, CDR1 GTSNPN and CDR2 SVGIG (reference sequence). The CDR3 reads CAWTPVRKLFF. The CDR3 region has the DNA TGTGCCTGGACCCCCGTTCGAAAACTGTTTTTT.